This T cell receptor (beta chain) is from a study of metastatic and nonmetastatic thyroid tumors. As for the study in general: Patients with malignant and benign thyroid disease provided blood and tumor or nodule tissue, whose repertoires were compared.

Each patient went into thyroid surgery without having received any treatment. V was pared by 1 base and J by 4 bases, with 10 bases between. Germline V gene lookup returns CDR1 GTSNPN and CDR2 SVGIG (reference sequence). CDR3 length: 13 amino acids. TCRdb re-called the PCR reads via MiXCR. The sample records about 38,000 clones, less than 50% being singletons. V is TRBV30 and J is TRBJ1-1, with D uncertain. This sequence was found in a male donor with papillary thyroid cancer or a benign thyroid nodule (not recorded which). Some clones in this sample may be carry-over from other donors' samples. The source material was tumor tissue. CDR3 protein: CAWSEASGTEAFF. The DNA for the CDR3 is TGTGCCTGGAGTGAGGCTTCAGGCACTGAAGCTTTCTTT.